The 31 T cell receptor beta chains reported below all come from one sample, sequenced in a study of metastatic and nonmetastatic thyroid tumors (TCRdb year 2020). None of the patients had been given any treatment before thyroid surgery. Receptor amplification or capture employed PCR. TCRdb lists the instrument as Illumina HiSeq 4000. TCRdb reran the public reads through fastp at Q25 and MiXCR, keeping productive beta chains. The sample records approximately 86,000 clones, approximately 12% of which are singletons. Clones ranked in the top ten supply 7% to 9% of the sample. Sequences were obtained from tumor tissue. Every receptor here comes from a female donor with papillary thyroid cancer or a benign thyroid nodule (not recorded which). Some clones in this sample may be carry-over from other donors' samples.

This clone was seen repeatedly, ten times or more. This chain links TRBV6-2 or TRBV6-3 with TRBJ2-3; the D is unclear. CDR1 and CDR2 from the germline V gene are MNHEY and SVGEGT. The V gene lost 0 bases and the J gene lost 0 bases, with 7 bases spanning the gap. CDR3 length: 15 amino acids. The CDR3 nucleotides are TGTGCCAGCAGTTACTCGAGTTACAGCACAGATACGCAGTATTTT. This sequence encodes CASSYSSYSTDTQYF.

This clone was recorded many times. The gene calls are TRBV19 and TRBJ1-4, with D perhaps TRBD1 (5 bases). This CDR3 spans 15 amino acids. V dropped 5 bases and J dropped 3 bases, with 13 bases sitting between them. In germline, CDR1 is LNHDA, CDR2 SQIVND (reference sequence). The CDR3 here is CASSLQQAPNEKLFF. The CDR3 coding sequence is TGTGCCAGTAGTCTACAACAGGCGCCTAATGAAAAACTGTTTTTT.

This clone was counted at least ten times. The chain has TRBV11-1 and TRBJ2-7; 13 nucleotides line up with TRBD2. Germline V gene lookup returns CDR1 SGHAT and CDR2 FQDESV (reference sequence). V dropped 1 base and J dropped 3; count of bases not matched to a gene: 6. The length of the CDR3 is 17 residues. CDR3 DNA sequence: TGTGCCAGCAGCTTAGGGACTAGCGGGAGTTCCCTCTACGAGCAGTACTTC. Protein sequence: CASSLGTSGSSLYEQYF.

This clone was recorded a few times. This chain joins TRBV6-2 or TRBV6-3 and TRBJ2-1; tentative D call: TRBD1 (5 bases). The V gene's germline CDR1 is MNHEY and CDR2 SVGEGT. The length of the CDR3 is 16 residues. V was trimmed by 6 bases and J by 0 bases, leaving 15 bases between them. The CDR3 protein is CASRTARGHSYNEQFF. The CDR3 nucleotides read TGTGCCAGCAGGACCGCGAGAGGACACTCCTACAATGAGCAGTTCTTC.

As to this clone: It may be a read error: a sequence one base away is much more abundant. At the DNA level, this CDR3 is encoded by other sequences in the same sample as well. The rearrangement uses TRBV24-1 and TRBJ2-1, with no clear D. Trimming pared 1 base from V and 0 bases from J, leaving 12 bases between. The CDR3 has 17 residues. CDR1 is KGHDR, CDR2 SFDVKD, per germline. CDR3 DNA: TGTGCCACCAGTGATTTTAAAAGGACGAGCTCCTACAATGAGCAGTTCTTC. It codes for CATSDFKRTSSYNEQFF.

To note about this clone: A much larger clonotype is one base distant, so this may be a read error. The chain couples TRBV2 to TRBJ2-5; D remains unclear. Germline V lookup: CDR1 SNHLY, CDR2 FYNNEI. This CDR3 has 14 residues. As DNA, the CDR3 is TGTGTCAGCAGTGTGACTGCGTACCAAGAGACCCAGTACTTC. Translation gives CVSSVTAYQETQYF. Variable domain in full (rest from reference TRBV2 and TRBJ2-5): EPEVTQTPSHQVTQMGQEVILRCVPISNHLYFYWYRQILGQKVEFLVSFYNNEISEKSEIFDDQFSVERPDGSNFTLKIRSTKLEDSAMYFCVSSVTAYQETQYFGPGTRLLVL.

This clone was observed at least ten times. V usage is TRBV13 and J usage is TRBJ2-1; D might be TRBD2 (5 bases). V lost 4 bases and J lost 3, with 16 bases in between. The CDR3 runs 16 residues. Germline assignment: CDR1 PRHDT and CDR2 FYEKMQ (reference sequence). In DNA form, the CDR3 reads TGTGCCAGCAGCTACAATCCCGGGAACAACTACAATGAGCAGTTCTTC. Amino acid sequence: CASSYNPGNNYNEQFF.

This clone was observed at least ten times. Here the CDR3 reads CASSQGTGRETQYF. The CDR3 DNA is TGCGCCAGCAGCCAGGGGACAGGGCGAGAGACCCAGTACTTC. The chain employs TRBV4-1 and TRBJ2-5, with 9 nucleotides matching TRBD1. The germline CDR1 and CDR2 sequences are MGHRA and YSYEKL. Trimming removed 3 bases from V and 4 bases from J; junction bases left unmatched: 3. This CDR3 is 14 amino acids long.

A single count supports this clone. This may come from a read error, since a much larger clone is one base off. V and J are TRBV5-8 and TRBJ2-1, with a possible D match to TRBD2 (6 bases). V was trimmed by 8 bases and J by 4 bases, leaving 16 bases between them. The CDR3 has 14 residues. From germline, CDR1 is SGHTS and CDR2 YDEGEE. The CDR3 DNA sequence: TGTGCCAGAGGTCGGCTAGCGAATTACAATGAGCAGTTCTTC. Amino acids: CARGRLANYNEQFF.

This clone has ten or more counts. The CDR3 sequence: CATLTSLHNEQFF. As DNA, the CDR3 is TGTGCCACCTTGACTAGCCTTCACAATGAGCAGTTCTTC. The V and J genes are TRBV10-3 and TRBJ2-1; 7 nucleotides match TRBD2. V shed 10 bases and J 5 bases; nucleotides not matched to a gene: 8. The length of the CDR3 is 13 residues. Germline values: CDR1 ENHRY, CDR2 SYGVKD.

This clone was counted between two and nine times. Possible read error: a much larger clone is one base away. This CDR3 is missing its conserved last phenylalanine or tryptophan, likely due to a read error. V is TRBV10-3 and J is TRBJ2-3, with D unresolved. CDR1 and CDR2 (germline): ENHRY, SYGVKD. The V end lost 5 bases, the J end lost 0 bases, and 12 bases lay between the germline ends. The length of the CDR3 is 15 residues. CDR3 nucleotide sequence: TGTGCCATCAGTCCTGCATCCGCTAGCACAGATACGCAGTATTCT. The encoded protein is CAISPASASTDTQYS.

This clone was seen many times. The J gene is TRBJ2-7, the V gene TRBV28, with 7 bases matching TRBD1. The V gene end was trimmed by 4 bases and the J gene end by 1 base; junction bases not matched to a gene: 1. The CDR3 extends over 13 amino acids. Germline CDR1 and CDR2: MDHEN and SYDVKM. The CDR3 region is CASSSGQSYEQYF. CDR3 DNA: TGTGCCAGCAGTTCGGGACAGTCCTACGAGCAGTACTTC.

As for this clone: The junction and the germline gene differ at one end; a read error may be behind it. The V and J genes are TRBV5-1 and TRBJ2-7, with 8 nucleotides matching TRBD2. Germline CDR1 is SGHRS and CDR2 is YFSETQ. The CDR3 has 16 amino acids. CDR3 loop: CASSLVGAGESYEQYF. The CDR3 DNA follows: TGCGCCAGCAGCTTGGTCGGAGCGGGAGAGTCCTACGAGCAGTATTTC.

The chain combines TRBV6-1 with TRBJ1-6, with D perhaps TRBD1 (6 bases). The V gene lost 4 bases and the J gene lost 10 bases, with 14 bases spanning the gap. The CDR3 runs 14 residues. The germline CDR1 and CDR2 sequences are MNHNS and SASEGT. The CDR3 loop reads CASSVFRQESPLHF. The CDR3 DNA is TGTGCCAGCAGTGTCTTTAGACAGGAATCACCCCTCCACTTT.

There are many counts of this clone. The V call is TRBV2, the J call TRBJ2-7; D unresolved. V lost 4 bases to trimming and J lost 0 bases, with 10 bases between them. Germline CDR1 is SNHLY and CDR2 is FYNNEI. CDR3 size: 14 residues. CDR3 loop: CASSGAAISYEQYF. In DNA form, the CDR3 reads TGTGCCAGCAGTGGGGCAGCAATCTCCTACGAGCAGTACTTC. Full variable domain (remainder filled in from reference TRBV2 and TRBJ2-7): EPEVTQTPSHQVTQMGQEVILRCVPISNHLYFYWYRQILGQKVEFLVSFYNNEISEKSEIFDDQFSVERPDGSNFTLKIRSTKLEDSAMYFCASSGAAISYEQYFGPGTRLTVT.

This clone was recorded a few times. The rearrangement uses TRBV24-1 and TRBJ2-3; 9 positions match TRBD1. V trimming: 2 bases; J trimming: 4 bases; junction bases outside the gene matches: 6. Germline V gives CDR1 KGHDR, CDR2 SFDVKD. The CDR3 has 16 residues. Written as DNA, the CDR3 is TGTGCCACCAGTGATTGGGGACAGGGTTGGGCAGATACGCAGTATTTT. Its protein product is CATSDWGQGWADTQYF.

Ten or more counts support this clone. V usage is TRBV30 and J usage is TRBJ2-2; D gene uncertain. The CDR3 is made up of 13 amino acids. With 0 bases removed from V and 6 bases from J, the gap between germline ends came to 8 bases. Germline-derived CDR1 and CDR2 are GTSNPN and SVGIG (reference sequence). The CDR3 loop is CAWSVGEPGELFF. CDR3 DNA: TGTGCCTGGAGTGTCGGCGAGCCCGGGGAGCTGTTTTTT.

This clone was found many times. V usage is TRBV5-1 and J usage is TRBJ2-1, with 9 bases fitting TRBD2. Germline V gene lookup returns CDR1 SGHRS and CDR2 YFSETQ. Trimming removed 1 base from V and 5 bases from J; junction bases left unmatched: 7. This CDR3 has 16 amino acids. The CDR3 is CASSLQPSGVHNEQFF. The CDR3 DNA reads TGCGCCAGCAGCTTGCAACCTAGCGGGGTTCACAATGAGCAGTTCTTC.

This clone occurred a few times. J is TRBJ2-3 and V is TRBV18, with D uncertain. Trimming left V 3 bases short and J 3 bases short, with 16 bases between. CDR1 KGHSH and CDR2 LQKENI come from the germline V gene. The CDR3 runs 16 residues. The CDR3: CASSPVKSFGTDTQYF. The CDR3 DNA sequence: TGTGCCAGCTCACCGGTTAAGAGCTTTGGGACAGATACGCAGTATTTT.

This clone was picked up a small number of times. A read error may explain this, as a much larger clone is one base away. The CDR3, as DNA: TGTGCCAGCGGGGGCGTCACTGAAGCTTTCTTT. This translates into CASGGVTEAFF. The gene calls are TRBV2 and TRBJ1-1; maybe TRBD1 (6 bases). V was trimmed by 8 bases and J by 4 bases, leaving 8 bases between them. Germline CDR1 is SNHLY and CDR2 is FYNNEI. The CDR3 covers 11 residues.

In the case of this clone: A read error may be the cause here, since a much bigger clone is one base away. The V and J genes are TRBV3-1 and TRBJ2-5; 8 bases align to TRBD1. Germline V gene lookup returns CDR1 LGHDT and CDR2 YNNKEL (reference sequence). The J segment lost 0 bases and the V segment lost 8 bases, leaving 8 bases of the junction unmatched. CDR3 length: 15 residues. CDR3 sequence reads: CASGLWTGNQETQYF. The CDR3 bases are TGTGCCAGCGGCCTCTGGACAGGGAACCAAGAGACCCAGTACTTC.

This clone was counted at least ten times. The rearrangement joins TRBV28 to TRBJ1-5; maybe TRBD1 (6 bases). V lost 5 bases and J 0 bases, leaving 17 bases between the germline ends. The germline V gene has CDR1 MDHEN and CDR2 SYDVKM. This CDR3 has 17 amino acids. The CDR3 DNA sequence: TGTGCCAGCAGTCCCCTAAGGGGGAGACTTAGCAATCAGCCCCAGCATTTT. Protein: CASSPLRGRLSNQPQHF.

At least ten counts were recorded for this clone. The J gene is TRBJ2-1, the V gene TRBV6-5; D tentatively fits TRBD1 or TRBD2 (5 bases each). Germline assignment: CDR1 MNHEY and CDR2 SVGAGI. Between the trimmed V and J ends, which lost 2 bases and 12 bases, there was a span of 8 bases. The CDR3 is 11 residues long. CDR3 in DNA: TGTGCCAGCAGTTACCCCGGGGCGCAGTTCTTC. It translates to CASSYPGAQFF.

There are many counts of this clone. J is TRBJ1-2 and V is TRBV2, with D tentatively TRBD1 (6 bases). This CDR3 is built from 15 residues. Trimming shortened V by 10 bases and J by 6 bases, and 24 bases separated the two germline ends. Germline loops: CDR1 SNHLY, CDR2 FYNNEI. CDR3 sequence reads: CAIEQGPLTQNGYTF. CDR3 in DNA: TGTGCCATCGAACAGGGTCCCCTCACGCAAAATGGCTACACCTTC.

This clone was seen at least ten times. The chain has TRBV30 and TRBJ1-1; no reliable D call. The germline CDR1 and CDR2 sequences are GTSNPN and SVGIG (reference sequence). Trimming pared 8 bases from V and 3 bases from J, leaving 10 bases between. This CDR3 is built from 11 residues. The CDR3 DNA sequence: TGTGCCGCGGACGTCGACACTGAAGCTTTCTTT. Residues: CAADVDTEAFF.

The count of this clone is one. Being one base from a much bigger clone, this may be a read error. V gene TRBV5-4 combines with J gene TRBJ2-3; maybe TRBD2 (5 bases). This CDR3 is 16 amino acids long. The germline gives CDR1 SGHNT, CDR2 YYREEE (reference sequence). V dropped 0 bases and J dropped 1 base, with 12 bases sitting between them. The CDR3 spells CASSLGMAAGTDTQYF. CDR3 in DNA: TGTGCCAGCAGCTTGGGTATGGCAGCGGGCACAGATACGCAGTATTTT.

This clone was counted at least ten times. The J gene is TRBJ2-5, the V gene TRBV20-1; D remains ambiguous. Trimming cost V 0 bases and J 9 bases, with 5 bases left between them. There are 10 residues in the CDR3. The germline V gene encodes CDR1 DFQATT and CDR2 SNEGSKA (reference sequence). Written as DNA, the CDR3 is TGCAGTGCTAGAGATCAGGCCCAGTACTTC. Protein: CSARDQAQYF.

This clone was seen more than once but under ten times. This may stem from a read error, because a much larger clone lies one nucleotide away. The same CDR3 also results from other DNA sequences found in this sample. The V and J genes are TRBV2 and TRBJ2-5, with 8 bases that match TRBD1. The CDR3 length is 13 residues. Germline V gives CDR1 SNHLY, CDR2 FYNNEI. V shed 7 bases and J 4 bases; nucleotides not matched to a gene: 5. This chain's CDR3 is CASKTDRGETQYF. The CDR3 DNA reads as TGTGCCAGCAAGACAGACAGGGGAGAGACCCAGTACTTC. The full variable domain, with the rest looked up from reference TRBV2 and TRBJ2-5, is EPEVTQTPSHQVTQMGQEVILRCVPISNHLYFYWYRQILGQKVEFLVSFYNNEISEKSEIFDDQFSVERPDGSNFTLKIRSTKLEDSAMYFCASKTDRGETQYFGPGTRLLVL.

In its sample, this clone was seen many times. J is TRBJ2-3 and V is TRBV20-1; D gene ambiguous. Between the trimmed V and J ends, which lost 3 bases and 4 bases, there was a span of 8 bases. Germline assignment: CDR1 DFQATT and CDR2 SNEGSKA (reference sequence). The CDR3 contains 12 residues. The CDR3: CSASPDPDTQYF. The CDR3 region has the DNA TGCAGTGCTAGTCCTGATCCAGATACGCAGTATTTT.

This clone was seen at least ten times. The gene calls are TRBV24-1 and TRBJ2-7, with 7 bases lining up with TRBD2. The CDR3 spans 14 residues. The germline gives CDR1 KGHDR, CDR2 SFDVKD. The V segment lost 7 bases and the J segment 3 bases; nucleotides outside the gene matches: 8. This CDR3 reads CATSPGLPYYEQYF. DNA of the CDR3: TGTGCCACCAGCCCGGGACTACCCTACTACGAGCAGTACTTC.

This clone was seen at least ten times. CDR3 coding DNA: TGCAGTGCTAGAGAGGGACTAGCGGGAGTTGATGAGCAGTTCTTC. It specifies CSAREGLAGVDEQFF. The chain combines TRBV20-1 with TRBJ2-1; 14 positions agree with TRBD2. This CDR3 has 15 residues. Germline V gene sequence: CDR1 DFQATT, CDR2 SNEGSKA (reference sequence). V was clipped by 0 bases and J by 8 bases; unmatched bases: 3.